These 2 T cell receptor beta chains came from one sample sequenced in a study of T cells in Graves' hyperthyroidism and ophthalmopathy. What was amplified from RNA transcripts were TCR beta CDR3 regions. The TCR CDR3 first-round RT-PCR relied on the HTBI primer set. A single record per CDR3 protein comes from TCRdb applying MiXCR to the multiplex PCR reads. The sample lists some 380,000 distinct CDR3 sequences; about 14% were seen once. Material for sequencing was blood. These receptors all stem from a man aged 25 to 40 with Graves' hyperthyroidism that later progressed to Graves' ophthalmopathy.

This clonotype showed up many times. The chain links TRBV6-1 to TRBJ1-1; D perhaps matches TRBD1 (5 bases). Germline-derived CDR1 and CDR2 are MNHNS and SASEGT. The germline V and J ends were trimmed by 6 bases and 0 bases, with 14 bases remaining between them. The CDR3 runs 15 residues. The CDR3 bases are TGTGCCAGCAGAGGACGACAGAGTTTGAACACTGAAGCTTTCTTT. As protein: CASRGRQSLNTEAFF.

This clonotype showed up many times. The chain recombines TRBV20-1 with TRBJ1-1; TRBD1 matches 7 bases. The CDR3 length is 13 residues. V trimming: 7 bases; J trimming: 1 base; junction bases outside the gene matches: 6. Germline V gene data show CDR1 as DFQATT and CDR2 as SNEGSKA (reference sequence). CDR3 in amino acids: CSESDRANTEAFF. The CDR3 nucleotides read TGCAGTGAAAGCGACAGGGCGAACACTGAAGCTTTCTTT.